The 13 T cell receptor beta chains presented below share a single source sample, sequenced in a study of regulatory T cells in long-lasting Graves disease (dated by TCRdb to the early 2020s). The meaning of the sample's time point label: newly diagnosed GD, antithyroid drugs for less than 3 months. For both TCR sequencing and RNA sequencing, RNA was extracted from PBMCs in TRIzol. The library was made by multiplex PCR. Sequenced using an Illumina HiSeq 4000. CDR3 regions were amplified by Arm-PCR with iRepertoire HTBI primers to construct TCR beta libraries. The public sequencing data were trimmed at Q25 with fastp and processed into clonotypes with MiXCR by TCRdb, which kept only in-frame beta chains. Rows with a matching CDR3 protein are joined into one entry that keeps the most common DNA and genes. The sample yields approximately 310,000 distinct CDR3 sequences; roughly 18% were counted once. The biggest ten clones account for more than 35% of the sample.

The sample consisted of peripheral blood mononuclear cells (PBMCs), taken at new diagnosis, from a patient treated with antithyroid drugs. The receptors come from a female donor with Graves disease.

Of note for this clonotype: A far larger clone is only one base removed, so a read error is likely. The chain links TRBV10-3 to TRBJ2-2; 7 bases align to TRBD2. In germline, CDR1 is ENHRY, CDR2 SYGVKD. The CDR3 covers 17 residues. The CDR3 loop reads CASSLFHGDYHVGGLFF. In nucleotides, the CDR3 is TGTGCCAGCAGTTTGTTCCATGGGGACTACCACGTGGGGGGGCTGTTTTTT.

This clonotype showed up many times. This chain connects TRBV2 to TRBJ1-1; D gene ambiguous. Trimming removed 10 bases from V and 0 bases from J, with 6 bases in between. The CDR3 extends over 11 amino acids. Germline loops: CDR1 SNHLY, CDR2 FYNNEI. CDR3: CATIVNTEAFF. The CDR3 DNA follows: TGTGCCACAATCGTGAACACTGAAGCTTTCTTT.

CDR3 coding DNA: TGTGCCAGCAGTTCTCGCGGGACTAGATATACGCAGTATTTT. Protein sequence: CASSSRGTRYTQYF. The V call is TRBV7-9, the J call TRBJ2-3; 8 bases agree with TRBD2. Germline V gene lookup returns CDR1 SEHNR and CDR2 FQNEAQ (reference sequence). There are 14 residues in the CDR3. The V and J ends lost 6 bases and 7 bases, in that order; junction bases with no gene match: 9.

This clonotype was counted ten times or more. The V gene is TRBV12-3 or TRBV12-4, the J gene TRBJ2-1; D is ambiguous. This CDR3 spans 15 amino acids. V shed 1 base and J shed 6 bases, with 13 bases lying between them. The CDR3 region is CASSLGGSERNEQFF. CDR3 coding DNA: TGTGCCAGCAGTTTAGGGGGATCTGAGCGCAATGAGCAGTTCTTC.

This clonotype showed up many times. CDR3 loop: CASSLSAPRVVETQYF. The CDR3 coding sequence is TGTGCCAGCAGTTTATCGGCCCCGAGGGTTGTGGAGACCCAGTACTTC. The chain recombines TRBV27 with TRBJ2-5; D may be TRBD2 (5 bases). The germline gives CDR1 MNHEY, CDR2 SMNVEV (reference sequence). V shed 0 bases and J shed 5 bases, with 16 bases lying between them. The CDR3 is 16 residues long.

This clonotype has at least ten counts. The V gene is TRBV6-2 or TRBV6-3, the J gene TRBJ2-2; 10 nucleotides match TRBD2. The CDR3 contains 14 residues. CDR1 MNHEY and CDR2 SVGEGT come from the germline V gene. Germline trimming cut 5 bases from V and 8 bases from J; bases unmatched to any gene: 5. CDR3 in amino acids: CASSDLAGVGELFF. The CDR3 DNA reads TGTGCCAGCAGTGATCTAGCGGGAGTTGGGGAGCTGTTTTTT.

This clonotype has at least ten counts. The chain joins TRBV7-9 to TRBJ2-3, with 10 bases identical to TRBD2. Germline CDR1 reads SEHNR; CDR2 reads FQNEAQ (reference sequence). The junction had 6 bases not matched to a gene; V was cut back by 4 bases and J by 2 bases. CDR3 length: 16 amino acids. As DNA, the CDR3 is TGTGCCAGCAGCTCGCCCCTAGCGGGAGACACAGATACGCAGTATTTT. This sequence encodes CASSSPLAGDTDTQYF.

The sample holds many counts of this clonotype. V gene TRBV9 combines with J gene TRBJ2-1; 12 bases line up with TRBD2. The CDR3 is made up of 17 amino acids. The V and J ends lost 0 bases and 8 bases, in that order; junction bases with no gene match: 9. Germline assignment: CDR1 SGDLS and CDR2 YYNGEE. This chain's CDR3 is CASSVATATSGSYEQFF. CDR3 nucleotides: TGTGCCAGCAGCGTAGCTACGGCGACTAGCGGGAGTTATGAGCAGTTCTTC.

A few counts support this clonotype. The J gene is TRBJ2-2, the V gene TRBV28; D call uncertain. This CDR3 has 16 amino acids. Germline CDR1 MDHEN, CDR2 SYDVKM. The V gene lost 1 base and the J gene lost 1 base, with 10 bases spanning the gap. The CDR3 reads CASSLLARRNTGELFF. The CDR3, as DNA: TGTGCCAGCAGTTTATTGGCCCGACGGAACACCGGGGAGCTGTTTTTT.

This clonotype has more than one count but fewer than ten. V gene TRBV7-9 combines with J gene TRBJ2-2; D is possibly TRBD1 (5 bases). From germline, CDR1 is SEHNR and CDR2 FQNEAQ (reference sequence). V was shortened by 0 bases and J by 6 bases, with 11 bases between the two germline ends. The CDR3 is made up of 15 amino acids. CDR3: CASSLAVQGAGELFF. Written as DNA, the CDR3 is TGTGCCAGCAGCTTAGCAGTCCAGGGTGCCGGGGAGCTGTTTTTT. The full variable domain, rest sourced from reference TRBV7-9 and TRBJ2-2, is DTGVSQNPRHKITKRGQNVTFRCDPISEHNRLYWYRQTLGQGPEFLTYFQNEAQLEKSRLLSDRFSAERPKGSFSTLEIQRTEQGDSAMYLCASSLAVQGAGELFFGEGSRLTVL.

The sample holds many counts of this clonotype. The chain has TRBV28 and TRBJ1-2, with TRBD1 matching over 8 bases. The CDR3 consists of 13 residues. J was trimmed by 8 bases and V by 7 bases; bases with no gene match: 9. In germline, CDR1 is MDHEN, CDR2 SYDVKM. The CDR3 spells CASILPGGYGYTF. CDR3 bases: TGTGCCAGCATCCTCCCAGGGGGCTACGGCTACACCTTC.

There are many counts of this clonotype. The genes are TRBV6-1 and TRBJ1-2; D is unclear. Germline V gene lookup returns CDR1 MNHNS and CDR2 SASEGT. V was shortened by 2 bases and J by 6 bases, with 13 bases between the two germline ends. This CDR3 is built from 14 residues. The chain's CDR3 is CASSERAVKDGYTF. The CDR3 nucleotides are TGTGCCAGCAGTGAACGGGCAGTGAAAGATGGCTACACCTTC.

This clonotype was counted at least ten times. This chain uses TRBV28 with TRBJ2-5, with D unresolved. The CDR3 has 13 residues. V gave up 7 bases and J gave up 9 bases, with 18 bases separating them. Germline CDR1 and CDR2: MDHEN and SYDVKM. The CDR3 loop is CASTLSQRDPQYF. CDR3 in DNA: TGTGCCAGCACTCTCTCCCAGAGAGATCCCCAGTACTTC.